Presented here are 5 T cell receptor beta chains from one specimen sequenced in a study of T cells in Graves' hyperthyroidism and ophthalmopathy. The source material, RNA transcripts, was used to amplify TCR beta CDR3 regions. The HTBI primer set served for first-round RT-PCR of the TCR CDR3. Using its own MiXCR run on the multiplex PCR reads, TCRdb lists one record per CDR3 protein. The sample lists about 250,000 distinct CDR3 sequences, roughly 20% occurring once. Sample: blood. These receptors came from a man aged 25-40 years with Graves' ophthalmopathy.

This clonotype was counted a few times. The chain's CDR3 is CASLGQDHTGELFF. CDR3 in DNA: TGTGCCAGCCTTGGGCAGGACCACACCGGGGAGCTGTTTTTT. This chain joins TRBV11-2 and TRBJ2-2; D not certain. Germline CDR1 is SGHAT and CDR2 is FQNNGV. The V end lost 8 bases, the J end lost 3 bases, and 13 bases lay between the germline ends. This CDR3 spans 14 amino acids.

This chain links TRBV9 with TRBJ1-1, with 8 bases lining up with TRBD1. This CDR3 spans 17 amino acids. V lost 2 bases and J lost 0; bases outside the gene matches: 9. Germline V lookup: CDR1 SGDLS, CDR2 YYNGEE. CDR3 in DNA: TGTGCCAGCAGCGTGACAGGGGTCGCTTCGATGAACACTGAAGCTTTCTTT. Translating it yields CASSVTGVASMNTEAFF.

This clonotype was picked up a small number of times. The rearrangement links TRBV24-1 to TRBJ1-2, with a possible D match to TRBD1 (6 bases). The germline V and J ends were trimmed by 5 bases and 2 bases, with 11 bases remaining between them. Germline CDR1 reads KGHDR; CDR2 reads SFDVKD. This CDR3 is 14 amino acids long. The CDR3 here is CATSAGQTNYGYTF. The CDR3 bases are TGTGCCACCAGTGCAGGACAGACAAACTATGGCTACACCTTC.

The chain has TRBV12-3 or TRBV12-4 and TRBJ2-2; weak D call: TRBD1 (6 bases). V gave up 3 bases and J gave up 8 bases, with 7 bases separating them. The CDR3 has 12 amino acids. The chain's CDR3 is CASSFRGGELFF. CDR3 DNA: TGTGCCAGCAGTTTCAGGGGAGGGGAGCTGTTTTTT.

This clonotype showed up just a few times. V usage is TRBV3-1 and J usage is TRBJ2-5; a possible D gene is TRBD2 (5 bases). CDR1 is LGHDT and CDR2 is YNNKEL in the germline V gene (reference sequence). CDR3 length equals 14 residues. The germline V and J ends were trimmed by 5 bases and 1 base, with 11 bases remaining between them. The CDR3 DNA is TGTGCCAGCAGCTCCCCCGGGATCCAAGAGACCCAGTACTTC. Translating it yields CASSSPGIQETQYF.